Listed below are T cell receptor beta chains from one sample, sequenced in a study of PD-L1 blockade in urothelial cancer. Generated by immunoSEQ multiplex PCR, the TCRdb table keeps only in-frame clones and is missing some. Among roughly 25,000 clones listed, approximately 81% were seen once. The starting material was PBMCs, obtained around atezolizumab (anti-PD-L1) treatment. The receptor set was obtained from a man between 70 and 80 years old with urothelial cancer. Each CDR3 is given with its conserved first and last residue.

v_call | cdr3_aa
TRBV16 | CASSQTSGVSYEQYF
TRBV28 | CASLSGNYGYTF
TRBV6-5 | CASSYSKVSGRGEQYF
TRBV14 | CASSQEDRGPDTQYF
TRBV2 | CASSPPSGALNEQFF
TRBV28 | CASRLAGGNTGELFF
TRBV18 | CASSGGFDTGELFF
TRBV6-5 | CASSYSQSGNTIYF
TRBV5-5 | CASRLDRAYYGYTF
TRBV5-1 | CASSLGTGANTIYF
TRBV7-9 | CASSFLPSYNEQFF
TRBV6-1 | CASSETGQVNQPQHF
TRBV5-1 | CASGDYTDTQYF
TRBV25-1 | CASSEWGEQETQYF
TRBV5-1 | CASSQDSGVAGELFF
TRBV5-5 | CASSLGGPNTEAFF
TRBV27 | CASSPPGQALEQYF
TRBV7-9 | CASSLGAYRTGGKETQYF
TRBV5-1 | CASRPGLAGAFRADTQYF
TRBV7-8 | CASSLKRELADTQYF
TRBV2 | CASSETSGSRDEQFF
TRBV28 | CASSFRGYTF
TRBV9 | CASSVSTVNTEAFF
TRBV28 | CASSFRRLAQPQHF
TRBV11-2 | CASSLDGVQINQPQHF
TRBV6-1 | CASSESGGARSYNEQFF
TRBV2 | CASTGTSAQETQYF
TRBV2 | CASSGRDHGTGSEKLFF
TRBV6-1 | CASSRDRGGFGELFF
TRBV4-1 | CASSQDRQGYQPQHF
TRBV2 | CASSDQGLDTEAFF
TRBV2 | CASSARLLAGGRSKNIQYF
TRBV6-5 | CASSRQGSDYEQYF
TRBV2 | CASSAAGSNTGELFF
TRBV28 | CASSFDRIVTEAFF
TRBV6-6 | CASTWGPDTQYF
TRBV5-5 | CASSLVGRGYEQYF
TRBV10-3 | CATYGTLGGDTQYF
TRBV30 | CAWGRLFTGELFF
TRBV5-4 | CASSPDTTNTGELFF
TRBV28 | CASSARGRSYEQYF
TRBV28 | CASSPPTGGEAFF
TRBV6-6 | CASSLGTRRETQYF
TRBV27 | CASSPGLAGKETQYF
TRBV5-1 | CASSLAWRDDEKLFF
TRBV18 | CASRGLAGPLAKNIQYF
TRBV2 | CASRYRARTENTIYF
TRBV5-1 | CASRPSSRGQEDGYTF
TRBV2 | CASSEFRRNEAFF
TRBV19 | CASQGTGLDTGELFF
TRBV28 | CASSLWSSQETQYF
TRBV27 | CASSQEGGTEAFF
TRBV5-1 | CASSYSSGPKDTQYF
TRBV11-3 | CASSGDRDTQYF
TRBV28 | CASREPTGTGKWAFF
TRBV9 | CASSVLGDYTQYF
TRBV11-2 | CASSFYGSFETQYF